This TCR beta chain emerged from a study of T-cell memory formation after mild COVID-19. Looking at the study overall: Each donor largely had its own TCR clusters.

V lost 6 bases to trimming and J lost 7 bases, with 20 bases between them. Germline V CDR1 and CDR2: DFQATT, SNEGSKA (reference sequence). The CDR3 is 14 amino acids. The study, taken as a whole, reports: CD4/CD8 balance characterized clones contracting day 15 to 85, and CD4+ skew characterized later expanders. The appearance of some responding clones in pre-infection memory suggested that cross-reactive memory joined. Mainly in CM and EM were contracting CD4+ clones; CD8+ were in EMRA.

A remark on this clonotype: The antigen is unknown.

A single record per CDR3 protein comes from TCRdb applying MiXCR to the 5' RACE reads. This table has about 620,000 distinct CDR3 sequences, around 17% appearing once. This sequence joins TRBV20-1 and TRBJ2-3; D might be TRBD1 or TRBD2, each matching 5 bases. The sequence came from an adult woman who had mild COVID-19 (a few samples of this study predate the infection). Cell type and time point are not known. Sample: PBMCs or a T cell subset sorted from them (not recorded which). The CDR3 DNA reads as TGCAGTGCCTCACCCGGGACCAAGGGTTATACGCAGTATTTT. It codes for CSASPGTKGYTQYF.